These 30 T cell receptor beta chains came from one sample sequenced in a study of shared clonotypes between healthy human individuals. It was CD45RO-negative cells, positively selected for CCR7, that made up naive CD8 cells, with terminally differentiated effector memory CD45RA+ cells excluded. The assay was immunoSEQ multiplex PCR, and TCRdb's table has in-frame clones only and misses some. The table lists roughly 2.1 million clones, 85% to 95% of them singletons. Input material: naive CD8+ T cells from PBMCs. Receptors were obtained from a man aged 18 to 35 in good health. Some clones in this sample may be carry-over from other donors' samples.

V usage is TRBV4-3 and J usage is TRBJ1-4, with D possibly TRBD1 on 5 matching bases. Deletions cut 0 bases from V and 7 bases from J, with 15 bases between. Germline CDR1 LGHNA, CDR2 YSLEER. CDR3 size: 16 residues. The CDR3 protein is CASSQEGAGWIEKLFF. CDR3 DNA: TGCGCCAGCAGCCAAGAAGGTGCAGGGTGGATTGAAAAACTGTTTTTT.

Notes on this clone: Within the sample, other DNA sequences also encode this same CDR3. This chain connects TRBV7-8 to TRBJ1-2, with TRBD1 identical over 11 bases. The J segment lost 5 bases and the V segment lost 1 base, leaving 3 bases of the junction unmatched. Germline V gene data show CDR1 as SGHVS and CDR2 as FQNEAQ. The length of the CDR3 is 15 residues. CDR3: CASSLGTGGNYGYTF. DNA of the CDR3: TGTGCCAGCAGCTTAGGGACAGGGGGCAATTATGGCTACACCTTC.

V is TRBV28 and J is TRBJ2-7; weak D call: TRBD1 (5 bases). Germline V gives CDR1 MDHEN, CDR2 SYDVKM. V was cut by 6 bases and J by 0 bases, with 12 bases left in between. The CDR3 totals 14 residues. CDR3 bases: TGTGCCAGCAGACTCAGGGCCACCTCCTACGAGCAGTACTTC. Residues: CASRLRATSYEQYF. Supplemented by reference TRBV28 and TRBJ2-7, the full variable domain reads DVKVTQSSRYLVKRTGEKVFLECVQDMDHENMFWYRQDPGLGLRLIYFSYDVKMKEKGDIPEGYSVSREKKERFSLILESASTNQTSMYLCASRLRATSYEQYFGPGTRLTVT.

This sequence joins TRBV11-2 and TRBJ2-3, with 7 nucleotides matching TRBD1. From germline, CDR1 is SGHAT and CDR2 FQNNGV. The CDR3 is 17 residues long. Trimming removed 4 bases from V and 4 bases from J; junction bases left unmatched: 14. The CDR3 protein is CASSSIPGQITPDTQYF. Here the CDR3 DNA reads TGTGCCAGCAGCTCAATACCGGGACAGATCACCCCAGATACGCAGTATTTT.

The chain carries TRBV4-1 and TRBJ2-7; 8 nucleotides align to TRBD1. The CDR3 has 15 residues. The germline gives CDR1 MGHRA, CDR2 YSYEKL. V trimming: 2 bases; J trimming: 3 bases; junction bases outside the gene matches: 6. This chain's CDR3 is CASSQLGTGYYEQYF. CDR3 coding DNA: TGCGCCAGCAGCCAATTAGGGACAGGATACTACGAGCAGTACTTC.

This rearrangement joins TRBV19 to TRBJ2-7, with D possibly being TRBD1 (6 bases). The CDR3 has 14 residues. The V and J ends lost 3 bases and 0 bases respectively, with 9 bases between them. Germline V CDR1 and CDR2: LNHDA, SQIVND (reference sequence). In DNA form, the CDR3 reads TGTGCCAGTAGTATTCGGGACAACTCCTACGAGCAGTACTTC. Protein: CASSIRDNSYEQYF.

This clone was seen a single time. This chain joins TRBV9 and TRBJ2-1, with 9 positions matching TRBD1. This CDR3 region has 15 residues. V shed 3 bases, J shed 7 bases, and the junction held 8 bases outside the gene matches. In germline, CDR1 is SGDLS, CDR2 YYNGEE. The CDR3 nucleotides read TGTGCCAGCAGCGACAGACAGGGGGAGGCGAATGAGCAGTTCTTC. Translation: CASSDRQGEANEQFF.

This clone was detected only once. The DNA of the CDR3 is TGCGCCAGCAGCTTCCGGGGGTTACCTGGAAACACCATATATTTT. Its protein is CASSFRGLPGNTIYF. The chain employs TRBV5-1 and TRBJ1-3; weak D call: TRBD1 (5 bases). The CDR3 loop spans 15 amino acids. V was cut by 2 bases and J by 2 bases, with 11 bases left in between. Germline CDR1 and CDR2: SGHRS and YFSETQ. Variable domain in full (rest from reference TRBV5-1 and TRBJ1-3): KAGVTQTPRYLIKTRGQQVTLSCSPISGHRSVSWYQQTPGQGLQFLFEYFSETQRNKGNFPGRFSGRQFSNSRSEMNVSTLELGDSALYLCASSFRGLPGNTIYFGEGSWLTVV.

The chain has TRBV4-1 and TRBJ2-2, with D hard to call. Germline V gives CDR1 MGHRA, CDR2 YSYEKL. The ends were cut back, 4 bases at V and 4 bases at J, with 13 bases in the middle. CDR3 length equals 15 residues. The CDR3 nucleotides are TGCGCCAGCAGCCCTAGTTACGGGTCCACCGGGGAGCTGTTTTTT. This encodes CASSPSYGSTGELFF.

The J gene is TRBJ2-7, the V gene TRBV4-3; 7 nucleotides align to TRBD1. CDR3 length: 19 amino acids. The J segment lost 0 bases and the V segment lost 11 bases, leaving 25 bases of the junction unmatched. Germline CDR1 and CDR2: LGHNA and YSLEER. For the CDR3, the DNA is TGCGCCCACCCCTATGAACAGGGGCAATCGTGTGGCAACTCCTACGAGCAGTACTTC. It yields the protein CAHPYEQGQSCGNSYEQYF.

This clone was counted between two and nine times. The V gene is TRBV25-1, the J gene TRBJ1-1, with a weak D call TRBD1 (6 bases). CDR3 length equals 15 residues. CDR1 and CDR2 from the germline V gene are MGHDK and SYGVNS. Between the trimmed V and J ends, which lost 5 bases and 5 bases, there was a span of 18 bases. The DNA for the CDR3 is TGTGCCAGCAGTCTTACAGGGTCCTGGGGGACTGAAGCTTTCTTT. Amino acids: CASSLTGSWGTEAFF.

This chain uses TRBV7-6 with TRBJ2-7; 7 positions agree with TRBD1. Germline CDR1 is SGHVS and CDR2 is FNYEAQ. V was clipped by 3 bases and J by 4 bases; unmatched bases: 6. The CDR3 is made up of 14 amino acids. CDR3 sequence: CASSLAMTGYEQYF. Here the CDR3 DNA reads TGTGCCAGCAGCTTGGCGATGACAGGGTACGAGCAGTACTTC.

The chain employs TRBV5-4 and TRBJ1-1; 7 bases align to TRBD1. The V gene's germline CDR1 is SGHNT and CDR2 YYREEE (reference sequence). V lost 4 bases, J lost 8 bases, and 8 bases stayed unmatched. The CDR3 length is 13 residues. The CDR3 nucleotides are TGTGCCAGCAGCCTAATAGGGGGCTGGGAAGCTTTCTTT. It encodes CASSLIGGWEAFF.

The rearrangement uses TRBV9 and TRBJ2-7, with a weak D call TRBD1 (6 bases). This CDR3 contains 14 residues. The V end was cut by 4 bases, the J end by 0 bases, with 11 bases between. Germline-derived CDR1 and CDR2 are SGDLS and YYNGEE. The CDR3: CASSPWDISYEQYF. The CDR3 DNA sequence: TGTGCCAGCAGCCCTTGGGACATCTCCTACGAGCAGTACTTC.

Written as DNA, the CDR3 is TGTGCCAGCAGCCTCCCCACGGGGCCCCTCGAGCAGTACTTC. Residues: CASSLPTGPLEQYF. The V gene is TRBV7-9, the J gene TRBJ2-7; D could derive from TRBD1 or TRBD2 (5 bases each). The CDR3 covers 14 residues. V lost 5 bases to trimming and J lost 6 bases, with 17 bases between them. Germline CDR1 reads SEHNR; CDR2 reads FQNEAQ (reference sequence).

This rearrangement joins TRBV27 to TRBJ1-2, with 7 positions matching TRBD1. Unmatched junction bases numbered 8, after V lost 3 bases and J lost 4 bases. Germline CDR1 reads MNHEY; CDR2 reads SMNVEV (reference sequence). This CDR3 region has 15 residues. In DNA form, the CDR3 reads TGTGCCAGCAGTTTGGACGGACAGGCCCGCTATGGCTACACCTTC. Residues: CASSLDGQARYGYTF.

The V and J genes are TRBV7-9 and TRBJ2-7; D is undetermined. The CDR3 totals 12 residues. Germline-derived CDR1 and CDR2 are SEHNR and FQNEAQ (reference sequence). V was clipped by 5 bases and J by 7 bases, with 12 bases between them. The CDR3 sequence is CASSHPDGEQYF. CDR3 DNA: TGTGCCAGCAGCCACCCCGATGGGGAGCAGTACTTC.

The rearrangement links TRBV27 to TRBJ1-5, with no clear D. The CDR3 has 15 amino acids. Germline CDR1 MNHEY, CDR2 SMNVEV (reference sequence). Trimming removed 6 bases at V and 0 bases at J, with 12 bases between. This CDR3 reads CASSLLEGSNQPQHF. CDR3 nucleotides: TGTGCCAGCAGCCTGCTCGAGGGTAGCAATCAGCCCCAGCATTTT.

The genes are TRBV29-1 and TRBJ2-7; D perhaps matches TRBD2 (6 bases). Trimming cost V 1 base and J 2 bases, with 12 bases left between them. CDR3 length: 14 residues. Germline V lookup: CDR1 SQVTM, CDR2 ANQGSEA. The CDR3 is CSVEGAEGPYEQYF. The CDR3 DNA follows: TGCAGCGTTGAAGGGGCGGAGGGGCCCTACGAGCAGTACTTC.

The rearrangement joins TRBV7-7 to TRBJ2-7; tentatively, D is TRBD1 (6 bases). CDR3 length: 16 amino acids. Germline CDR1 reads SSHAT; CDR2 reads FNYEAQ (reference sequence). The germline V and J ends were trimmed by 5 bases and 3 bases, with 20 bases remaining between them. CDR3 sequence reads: CASSQLSGQSSYEQYF. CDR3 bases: TGTGCCAGCAGCCAACTGTCCGGACAGAGTAGCTACGAGCAGTACTTC.

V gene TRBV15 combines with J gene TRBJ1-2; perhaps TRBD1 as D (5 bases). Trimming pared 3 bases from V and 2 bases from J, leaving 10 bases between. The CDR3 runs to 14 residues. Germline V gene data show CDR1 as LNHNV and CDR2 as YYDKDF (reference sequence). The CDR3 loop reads CATSRSRGNYGYTF. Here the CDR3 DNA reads TGTGCCACCAGCAGGAGTCGGGGGAACTATGGCTACACCTTC. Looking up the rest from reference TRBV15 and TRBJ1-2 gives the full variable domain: DAMVIQNPRYQVTQFGKPVTLSCSQTLNHNVMYWYQQKSSQAPKLLFHYYDKDFNNEADTPDNFQSRRPNTSFCFLDIRSPGLGDTAMYLCATSRSRGNYGYTFGSGTRLTVV.

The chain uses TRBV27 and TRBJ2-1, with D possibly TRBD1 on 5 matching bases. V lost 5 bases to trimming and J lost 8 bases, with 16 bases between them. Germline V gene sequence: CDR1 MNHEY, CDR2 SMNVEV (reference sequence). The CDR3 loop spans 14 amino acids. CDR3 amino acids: CASSDRRTWDEQFF. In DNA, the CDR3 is TGTGCCAGCAGTGACAGACGTACTTGGGATGAGCAGTTCTTC.

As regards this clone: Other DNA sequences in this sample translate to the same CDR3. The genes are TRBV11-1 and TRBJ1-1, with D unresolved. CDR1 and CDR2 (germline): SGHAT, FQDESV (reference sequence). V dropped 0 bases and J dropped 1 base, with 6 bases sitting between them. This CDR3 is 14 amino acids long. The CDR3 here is CASSLASGNTEAFF. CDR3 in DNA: TGTGCCAGCAGCTTAGCCTCCGGGAACACTGAAGCTTTCTTT. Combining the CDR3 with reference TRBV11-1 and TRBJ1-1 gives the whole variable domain EAEVAQSPRYKITEKSQAVAFWCDPISGHATLYWYRQILGQGPELLVQFQDESVVDDSQLPKDRFSAERLKGVDSTLKIQPAELGDSAMYLCASSLASGNTEAFFGQGTRLTVV.

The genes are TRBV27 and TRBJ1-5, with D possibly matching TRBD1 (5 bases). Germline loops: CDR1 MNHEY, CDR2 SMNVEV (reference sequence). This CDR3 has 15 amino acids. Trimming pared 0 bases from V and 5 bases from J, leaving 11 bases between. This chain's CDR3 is CASSLSEEGYQPQHF. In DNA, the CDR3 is TGTGCCAGCAGTTTATCGGAAGAGGGGTATCAGCCCCAGCATTTT.

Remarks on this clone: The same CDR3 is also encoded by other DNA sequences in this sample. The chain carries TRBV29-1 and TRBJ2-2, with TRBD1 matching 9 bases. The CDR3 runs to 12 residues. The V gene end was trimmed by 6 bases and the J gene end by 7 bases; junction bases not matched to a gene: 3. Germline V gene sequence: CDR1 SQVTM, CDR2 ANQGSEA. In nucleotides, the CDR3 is TGCAGCGTAACAGGGGGCGGCGGGGAGCTGTTTTTT. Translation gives CSVTGGGGELFF.

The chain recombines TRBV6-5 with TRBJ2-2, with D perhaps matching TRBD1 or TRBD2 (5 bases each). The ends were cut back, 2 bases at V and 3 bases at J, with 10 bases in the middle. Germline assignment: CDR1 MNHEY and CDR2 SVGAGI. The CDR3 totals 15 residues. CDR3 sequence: CASSYQGPHTGELFF. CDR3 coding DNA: TGTGCCAGCAGTTACCAGGGACCGCACACCGGGGAGCTGTTTTTT.

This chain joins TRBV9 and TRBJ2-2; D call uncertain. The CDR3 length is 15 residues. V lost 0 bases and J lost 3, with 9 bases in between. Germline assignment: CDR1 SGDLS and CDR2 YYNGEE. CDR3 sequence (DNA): TGTGCCAGCAGCGTAGGGGTACTCCACACCGGGGAGCTGTTTTTT. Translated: CASSVGVLHTGELFF.

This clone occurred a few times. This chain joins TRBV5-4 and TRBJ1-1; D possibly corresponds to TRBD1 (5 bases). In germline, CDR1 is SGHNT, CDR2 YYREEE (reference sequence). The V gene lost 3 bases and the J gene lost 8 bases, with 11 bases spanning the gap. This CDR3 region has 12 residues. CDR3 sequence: CASSSTTAEAFF. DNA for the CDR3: TGTGCCAGCAGCTCAACGACAGCGGAAGCTTTCTTT.

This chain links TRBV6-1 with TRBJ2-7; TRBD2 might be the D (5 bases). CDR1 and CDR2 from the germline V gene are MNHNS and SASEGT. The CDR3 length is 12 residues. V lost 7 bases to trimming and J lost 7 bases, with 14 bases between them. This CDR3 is CASTQSGWEQYF. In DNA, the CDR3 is TGTGCCAGCACCCAAAGCGGTTGGGAGCAGTACTTC.

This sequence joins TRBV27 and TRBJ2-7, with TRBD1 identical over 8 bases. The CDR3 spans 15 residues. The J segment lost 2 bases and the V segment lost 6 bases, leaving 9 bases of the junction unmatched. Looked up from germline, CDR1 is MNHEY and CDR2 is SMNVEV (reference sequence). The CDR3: CASSNKDRVPYEQYF. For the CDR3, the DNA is TGTGCCAGCAGCAATAAGGACAGGGTTCCCTACGAGCAGTACTTC.